One sample yielded the 27 T cell receptor beta chains listed below, sequenced in a study of cytomegalovirus exposure and HLA in healthy donors. This table comes from immunoSEQ multiplex PCR, and its TCRdb copy is limited to in-frame clones, with some not included. The table includes approximately 150,000 clones, roughly 83% detected once. The specimen sequenced was PBMCs. The receptor source for this set is a young man in good health and CMV-seropositive.

The V gene is TRBV6-5, the J gene TRBJ2-5; D is undetermined. This CDR3 spans 12 amino acids. CDR1 MNHEY and CDR2 SVGAGI come from the germline V gene. V shed 4 bases and J shed 4 bases, with 7 bases lying between them. The CDR3 DNA reads as TGTGCCAGCAGTTTAATCGGAGAGACCCAGTACTTC. This codes for CASSLIGETQYF.

This chain links TRBV13 with TRBJ1-1, with unresolved D. Germline V gene data show CDR1 as PRHDT and CDR2 as FYEKMQ (reference sequence). V was pared by 0 bases and J by 11 bases, with 7 bases between. The CDR3 runs to 11 residues. The CDR3 DNA reads as TGTGCCAGCAGCTTAGGACGAGGGGCTTTCTTT. This encodes CASSLGRGAFF.

The CDR3 spells CASSAQGGITNSPLHF. CDR3 nucleotide sequence: TGTGCCAGCAGCGCCCAAGGGGGCATCACTAATTCACCCCTCCACTTT. The chain couples TRBV9 to TRBJ1-6; TRBD1 matches 7 bases. The V and J ends lost 3 bases and 6 bases, in that order; junction bases with no gene match: 9. The germline gives CDR1 SGDLS, CDR2 YYNGEE. The CDR3 loop spans 16 amino acids.

CDR3 nucleotides: TGTGCCAGCAGGGGCCCCGGCAGCGGGAACTATGGCTACACCTTC. The encoded protein is CASRGPGSGNYGYTF. The chain has TRBV28 and TRBJ1-2, with D unresolved. The CDR3 loop spans 15 amino acids. Germline lookup yields CDR1 MDHEN and CDR2 SYDVKM. The V end lost 6 bases, the J end lost 2 bases, and 16 bases lay between the germline ends.

This chain joins TRBV19 and TRBJ2-5, with 7 bases aligning to TRBD2. CDR3 length equals 13 residues. With 5 bases clipped from V and 3 bases from J, the junction kept 3 bases outside the gene matches. CDR1 is LNHDA and CDR2 is SQIVND in the germline V gene (reference sequence). In DNA form, the CDR3 reads TGTGCCAGTAGTCGGGGAGGGGAAGAGACCCAGTACTTC. As protein: CASSRGGEETQYF.

The chain uses TRBV10-3 and TRBJ2-2, with 9 bases aligning to TRBD1. The germline V gene has CDR1 ENHRY and CDR2 SYGVKD. The CDR3 totals 15 residues. The trim removed 5 bases at V and 1 base at J, leaving 2 bases unmatched. DNA for the CDR3: TGTGCCATCAGTATGGGACAGGGGAACACCGGGGAGCTGTTTTTT. Residues: CAISMGQGNTGELFF.

V gene TRBV11-2 combines with J gene TRBJ2-7, with no clear D. Deletions cut 2 bases from V and 5 bases from J, with 16 bases between. Germline V gene data show CDR1 as SGHAT and CDR2 as FQNNGV. This CDR3 contains 15 residues. CDR3 nucleotide sequence: TGTGCCAGCAGCTTAACCCGCGGATCATACAACGAGCAGTACTTC. This encodes CASSLTRGSYNEQYF. Full variable domain (missing parts from reference TRBV11-2 and TRBJ2-7): EAGVAQSPRYKIIEKRQSVAFWCNPISGHATLYWYQQILGQGPKLLIQFQNNGVVDDSQLPKDRFSAERLKGVDSTLKIQPAKLEDSAVYLCASSLTRGSYNEQYFGPGTRLTVT.

The V gene is TRBV9, the J gene TRBJ1-2; perhaps TRBD1 as D (5 bases). CDR1 is SGDLS, CDR2 YYNGEE, per germline. The V end lost 4 bases, the J end lost 4 bases, and 20 bases lay between the germline ends. This CDR3 is built from 16 residues. CDR3 loop: CASSHTLLDNFYGYTF. The CDR3 region has the DNA TGTGCCAGCAGCCATACCCTTCTGGACAACTTCTATGGCTACACCTTC.

The rearrangement joins TRBV5-1 to TRBJ2-1, with TRBD2 as a possible D gene (5 bases). The CDR3 totals 14 residues. The germline V and J ends were trimmed by 1 base and 3 bases, with 8 bases remaining between them. Germline CDR1 and CDR2: SGHRS and YFSETQ. The CDR3 DNA is TGCGCCAGCAGCTTGAACGGAGGCTACAATGAGCAGTTCTTC. Translation: CASSLNGGYNEQFF.

This clone has just one count. This chain links TRBV11-3 with TRBJ2-1, with TRBD2 as a possible D gene (6 bases). The CDR3 has 14 amino acids. The V and J ends lost 1 base and 7 bases respectively, with 11 bases between them. Germline CDR1 SGHNT, CDR2 YENEEA. CDR3 sequence (DNA): TGTGCCAGCAGCTTAGGCGGGGCGACAAATGAGCAGTTCTTC. Protein sequence: CASSLGGATNEQFF.

CDR3 sequence (DNA): TGTGCCAGCAGCTTGGGACGTACGGGAGGGCCCTACAATGAGCAGTTCTTC. Translation gives CASSLGRTGGPYNEQFF. This rearrangement joins TRBV5-4 to TRBJ2-1, with 8 positions matching TRBD2. There are 17 residues in the CDR3. The J segment lost 2 bases and the V segment lost 0 bases, leaving 7 bases of the junction unmatched. Germline CDR1 is SGHNT and CDR2 is YYREEE (reference sequence).

V usage is TRBV7-9 and J usage is TRBJ1-6, with D tentatively TRBD1 (5 bases). The germline V and J ends were trimmed by 4 bases and 10 bases, with 11 bases remaining between them. The CDR3 sequence is 13 residues long. From germline, CDR1 is SEHNR and CDR2 FQNEAQ (reference sequence). The CDR3: CASSSAGESPLHF. CDR3 in DNA: TGTGCCAGCAGCTCCGCGGGGGAGTCACCCCTCCACTTT.

The chain carries TRBV13 and TRBJ2-7, with 8 bases identical to TRBD1. Per germline, CDR1 PRHDT and CDR2 FYEKMQ (reference sequence). This CDR3 is built from 16 residues. V shed 5 bases and J 0 bases; nucleotides not matched to a gene: 9. CDR3 sequence reads: CASSHTGQGLSYEQYF. CDR3 DNA sequence: TGTGCCAGCAGCCACACTGGACAGGGTCTCTCCTACGAGCAGTACTTC.

This sequence joins TRBV6-1 and TRBJ2-3; 12 bases are shared with TRBD2. The germline CDR1 and CDR2 sequences are MNHNS and SASEGT. This CDR3 is built from 13 residues. For the CDR3, the DNA is TGTGCGGGGACTAGCGGGTATACAGATACGCAGTATTTT. Translated: CAGTSGYTDTQYF.

This clone has only a few counts. The V gene is TRBV10-2, the J gene TRBJ1-4; 8 bases line up with TRBD1. This CDR3 spans 17 amino acids. From germline, CDR1 is WSHSY and CDR2 SAAADI. The V segment lost 6 bases and the J segment 0 bases; nucleotides outside the gene matches: 9. CDR3 in amino acids: CASRDGTGIATNEKLFF. The CDR3 nucleotides read TGCGCCAGCAGGGACGGGACAGGAATTGCAACTAATGAAAAACTGTTTTTT.

This clone was counted only a few times. The gene calls are TRBV5-1 and TRBJ1-5, with no clear D. The CDR3 loop spans 15 amino acids. V dropped 4 bases and J dropped 6 bases, with 17 bases sitting between them. CDR1 is SGHRS and CDR2 is YFSETQ in the germline V gene. CDR3 nucleotide sequence: TGCGCCAGCAGCCCTGGGTATGGGGAGGGTCAGCCCCAGCATTTT. Its translation is CASSPGYGEGQPQHF.

The rearrangement joins TRBV5-1 to TRBJ2-6; tentatively, D is TRBD2 (5 bases). CDR1 and CDR2 from the germline V gene are SGHRS and YFSETQ. The germline V and J ends were trimmed by 4 bases and 0 bases, with 8 bases remaining between them. This CDR3 is 15 amino acids long. The CDR3 here is CASSAGDSGANVLTF. CDR3 nucleotide sequence: TGCGCCAGCAGCGCCGGGGACTCTGGGGCCAACGTCCTGACTTTC. Complete variable domain (other parts from reference TRBV5-1 and TRBJ2-6): KAGVTQTPRYLIKTRGQQVTLSCSPISGHRSVSWYQQTPGQGLQFLFEYFSETQRNKGNFPGRFSGRQFSNSRSEMNVSTLELGDSALYLCASSAGDSGANVLTFGAGSRLTVL.

The chain links TRBV29-1 to TRBJ1-1; the match to TRBD1 covers 11 bases. CDR3 length: 14 residues. V gave up 6 bases and J gave up 5 bases; unmatched junction bases: 8. Germline loops: CDR1 SQVTM, CDR2 ANQGSEA. DNA of the CDR3: TGCAGCGTGGGACAGGGGGTTCTTATGACTGAAGCTTTCTTT. Its translation is CSVGQGVLMTEAFF.

The chain recombines TRBV7-3 with TRBJ2-1; D is possibly TRBD1 (6 bases). CDR1 is SGHTA and CDR2 is FQGTGA in the germline V gene. This CDR3 has 14 amino acids. V lost 5 bases to trimming and J lost 8 bases, with 16 bases between them. The CDR3 is CASSQGRAGDEQFF. In DNA, the CDR3 is TGTGCCAGCAGCCAGGGCAGGGCAGGGGATGAGCAGTTCTTC. The full variable domain, in which reference TRBV7-3 and TRBJ2-1 provide the parts outside the CDR3, is GAGVSQTPSNKVTEKGKYVELRCDPISGHTALYWYRQSLGQGPEFLIYFQGTGAADDSGLPNDRFFAVRPEGSVSTLKIQRTERGDSAVYLCASSQGRAGDEQFFGPGTRLTVL.

This sequence joins TRBV11-2 and TRBJ2-3; 9 nucleotides agree with TRBD2. The CDR3 runs to 15 residues. The trim removed 5 bases at V and 2 bases at J, leaving 5 bases unmatched. Germline V gene data show CDR1 as SGHAT and CDR2 as FQNNGV. CDR3 sequence reads: CASSPTSGYTDTQYF. The CDR3 DNA is TGTGCCAGCAGCCCGACTAGCGGCTACACAGATACGCAGTATTTT. Looking up the rest from reference TRBV11-2 and TRBJ2-3 gives the full variable domain: EAGVAQSPRYKIIEKRQSVAFWCNPISGHATLYWYQQILGQGPKLLIQFQNNGVVDDSQLPKDRFSAERLKGVDSTLKIQPAKLEDSAVYLCASSPTSGYTDTQYFGPGTRLTVL.

This sequence joins TRBV4-1 and TRBJ2-2; 13 nucleotides match TRBD2. The V segment lost 0 bases and the J segment 3 bases; nucleotides outside the gene matches: 7. Per germline, CDR1 MGHRA and CDR2 YSYEKL. The CDR3 has 19 residues. This chain's CDR3 is CASSQEGLAGLPYTGELFF. CDR3 nucleotides: TGCGCCAGCAGCCAAGAGGGACTAGCGGGACTCCCCTACACCGGGGAGCTGTTTTTT.

This clone was detected many times. V is TRBV6-4 and J is TRBJ2-2; possibly TRBD1 for D (6 bases). The CDR3 contains 13 residues. Trimming removed 6 bases at V and 4 bases at J, with 9 bases between. Germline V gene sequence: CDR1 MRHNA, CDR2 SNTAGT. CDR3 coding DNA: TGTGCCAGCAGCACAGGGTCCACCGGGGAGCTGTTTTTT. It encodes CASSTGSTGELFF.

This sequence joins TRBV30 and TRBJ2-7, with 8 bases lining up with TRBD1. V shed 5 bases and J 4 bases; nucleotides not matched to a gene: 7. CDR1 and CDR2 from the germline V gene are GTSNPN and SVGIG (reference sequence). This CDR3 has 13 residues. CDR3 DNA sequence: TGTGCCTGGGGGGGACAGGTTCGGTACGAGCAGTACTTC. Translating gives CAWGGQVRYEQYF.

CDR3 DNA: TGTGCCAGCAGCCCGGGACAGGGAGATCAGCCCCAGCATTTT. This translates into CASSPGQGDQPQHF. V and J are TRBV7-3 and TRBJ1-5, with 9 bases identical to TRBD1. CDR1 is SGHTA, CDR2 FQGTGA, per germline. This CDR3 has 14 residues. V lost 5 bases, J lost 5 bases, and 4 bases stayed unmatched.

DNA for the CDR3: TGTGCCAGCAGCCAAGATAAGGCGGACAGGGAGTATTCTCTCTCCTACGAGCAGTACTTC. It codes for CASSQDKADREYSLSYEQYF. The chain recombines TRBV14 with TRBJ2-7, with 8 bases fitting TRBD1. The V and J ends lost 0 bases and 0 bases, in that order; junction bases with no gene match: 16. Per the germline V gene, CDR1 is SGHDN and CDR2 is FVKESK. The CDR3 sequence is 20 residues long.

Note on this clone: An end of the junction does not agree with germline; a read error may underlie this. This chain uses TRBV7-7 with TRBJ1-1; 7 bases are a match to TRBD1. The CDR3 is made up of 13 amino acids. Germline V gives CDR1 SSHAT, CDR2 FNYEAQ (reference sequence). The CDR3 DNA reads as TGTGCTAGCAGCGACGACAGGGACACTGAAGCTTTCTTT. Its protein is CASSDDRDTEAFF.

The chain recombines TRBV2 with TRBJ2-7; 8 bases match TRBD1. The CDR3 loop spans 13 amino acids. The J segment lost 0 bases and the V segment lost 8 bases, leaving 3 bases of the junction unmatched. The germline V gene encodes CDR1 SNHLY and CDR2 FYNNEI. CDR3 bases: TGTGCCAGCGACGGGACAGGCTCCTACGAGCAGTACTTC. Translating gives CASDGTGSYEQYF.